The rows below give T cell receptor beta chains drawn from one sample of a study of blood T cell repertoires in COVID-19. Produced via immunoSEQ multiplex PCR; TCRdb's table is partial and in-frame only. The data contain around 33,000 clones, more than 70% of them seen just once; the ten biggest clones take up 15% to 20%. Sequencing used peripheral blood. All receptors come from a human donor in a cohort sampled during active COVID-19. Each CDR3 is given with its conserved first and last residue. A D gene is named only where the DNA matches it firmly. Expanded clones are given a class, and other clones once, few, many or no size at all.

j_call	cdr3_length	d_call	clone_size	v_call	cdr3_nt	cdr3_aa
TRBJ2-7	13	TRBD1	.	TRBV29-1	TGCAGCGTTGAGGGACAGGTGCCCTACGAGCAGTACTTC	CSVEGQVPYEQYF
TRBJ1-5	15	TRBD1	.	TRBV24-1	TGTGCCACCAGTGCGGCAGGGGGCGAAAATCAGCCCCAGCATTTT	CATSAAGGENQPQHF
TRBJ1-3	16	TRBD1	.	TRBV19	TGTGCCAGTAGTAATCCTCCGGGACAGATTGGAAACACCATATATTTT	CASSNPPGQIGNTIYF
TRBJ2-2	18	.	.	TRBV7-2	TGTGCCAGCAGCTTTAGGGCTACTAGCCTTGGGAGTATATGGGAGCTGTTTTTT	CASSFRATSLGSIWELFF
TRBJ1-2	13	.	.	TRBV6-6	TGTGCCAGCAGCCGGACGGGGAGATATGGCTACACCTTC	CASSRTGRYGYTF
TRBJ1-6	14	.	.	TRBV25-1	TGTGCCAGCAGTGAATTCAGGGATAAATCACCCCTCCACTTT	CASSEFRDKSPLHF
TRBJ2-4	14	TRBD1	.	TRBV2	TGTGCCAGCAGTAAAAGACAGGGTATGAACATTCAGTACTTC	CASSKRQGMNIQYF
TRBJ1-5	13	.	.	TRBV30	TGTGCCTGGAGTGTAGGACCAGGGGCGCCCCAGCATTTT	CAWSVGPGAPQHF
TRBJ1-3	15	.	.	TRBV4-2	TGTGCCAGCAGCCAAGAAAGCGGTTCTGGAAACACCATATATTTT	CASSQESGSGNTIYF
TRBJ2-6	17	TRBD1	few	TRBV28	TGTGCCAGCAGTTTAAGGGACAGGATTGGTGGGGCCAACGTCCTGACTTTC	CASSLRDRIGGANVLTF
TRBJ2-3	15	TRBD2	.	TRBV9	TGTGCCAGCAGGCGGGGGGTAGGGGAGTCAGATACGCAGTATTTT	CASRRGVGESDTQYF
TRBJ2-1	14	.	.	TRBV18	TGTGCCAGCTCACCATCCCAGGAAGTCAATGAGCAGTTCTTC	CASSPSQEVNEQFF
TRBJ2-2	15	.	few	TRBV3-1/TRBV3-2	TGTGCCAGCAGGAGCCGGGACAAAAACACCGGGGAGCTGTTTTTT	CASRSRDKNTGELFF
TRBJ1-5	13	.	.	TRBV29-1	TGCAGCGTTGATCAGGGGCCCAATCAGCCCCAGCATTTT	CSVDQGPNQPQHF
TRBJ2-7	16	TRBD2	.	TRBV28	TGTGCCAGCAGTTTAATTTTGCGGGGGGGGAACCACGAGCAGTACTTC	CASSLILRGGNHEQYF
TRBJ1-2	16	TRBD1	.	TRBV6-5	TGTGCCAGCAGTTACTCCCGGGACAGACCTAACTATGGCTACACCTTC	CASSYSRDRPNYGYTF
TRBJ1-6	14	.	.	TRBV6-1	TGTGCCAGCAGTGAAGTACCGGTTAATTCACCCCTCCACTTT	CASSEVPVNSPLHF
TRBJ1-6	14	.	.	TRBV6-5	TGTGCCAGCAGCCCCTCGACAGATAATTCACCCCTCCACTTT	CASSPSTDNSPLHF
TRBJ1-1	17	.	.	TRBV9	TGTGCCAGCAGCGTATGGGGGAGGGGACACAAGAACACTGAAGCTTTCTTT	CASSVWGRGHKNTEAFF
TRBJ1-1	13	.	.	TRBV15	TGTGCCACCAGCCAAGACAGGCACAGGGAAGCTTTCTTT	CATSQDRHREAFF
TRBJ2-2	19	TRBD1	many	TRBV11-2	TGTGCCAGCAGCTTAGATTTCCGCGCGGCACAGGGGGCCACCGGGGAGCTGTTTTTT	CASSLDFRAAQGATGELFF
TRBJ1-1	15	.	.	TRBV28	TGTGCCAGCAGTTTGCGCCAGGACTACATGGGTAAAGCTTTCTTT	CASSLRQDYMGKAFF
TRBJ2-7	12	TRBD2	.	TRBV5-4	TGTGCCAGCAGCCTCCGGGGGGAGGAGCAGTACTTC	CASSLRGEEQYF
TRBJ1-2	12	.	.	TRBV5-5	TGTGCCAGCAGCCTCACTGGGGCTGGCTACACCTTC	CASSLTGAGYTF
TRBJ1-1	15	.	.	TRBV27	TGTGCCAGCAGTTTATCGGCAGGATTGAACACTGAAGCTTTCTTT	CASSLSAGLNTEAFF
TRBJ1-1	14	.	.	TRBV5-8	TGTGCCAGCAGCTTGTGGGGGGAGAACACTGAAGCTTTCTTT	CASSLWGENTEAFF
TRBJ2-4	13	.	.	TRBV28	TGTGCCAGCAGTTTGGCAGGGAAAAACATTCAGTACTTC	CASSLAGKNIQYF
TRBJ2-3	12	.	.	TRBV12-3/TRBV12-4	TGTGCCAGCAGTTTAGGAGGGCCTACGCAGTATTTT	CASSLGGPTQYF
TRBJ1-2	11	.	.	TRBV12-3/TRBV12-4	TGTGCCAGCAGTCTGAACTATGGCTACACCTTC	CASSLNYGYTF
TRBJ2-6	15	.	few	TRBV2	TGTGCCAGCAGTGAGATAGTCTCTGGGGCCAACGTCCTGACTTTC	CASSEIVSGANVLTF
TRBJ1-2	18	TRBD1	few	TRBV28	TGTGCCAGCAGTTTGGACCGGGACAGGGTTGTTGGGGACTATGGCTACACCTTC	CASSLDRDRVVGDYGYTF
TRBJ2-3	16	TRBD2	.	TRBV24-1	TGTGCCACCAGTGATTTCCCCCGGACTAGTCAAGATACGCAGTATTTT	CATSDFPRTSQDTQYF
TRBJ2-2	15	.	.	TRBV4-2	TGTGCCAGCAGCCACCCGTTTACTAGTCCCGGGGAGCTGTTTTTT	CASSHPFTSPGELFF
TRBJ2-1	14	TRBD2	.	TRBV24-1	TGTGCCACCAGTGTGGCGGGAGGAAGGAATGAGCAGTTCTTC	CATSVAGGRNEQFF
TRBJ2-7	18	TRBD1	.	TRBV5-4	TGTGCCAGCAGCTTGGACAGGGGGCGGTTAAAGGGTCCCTACGAGCAGTACTTC	CASSLDRGRLKGPYEQYF
TRBJ1-2	13	TRBD1	medium-sized	TRBV6-5	TGTGCCAGCACGGGACAGGGGGCAGATGGCTACACCTTC	CASTGQGADGYTF
TRBJ2-1	16	TRBD2	.	TRBV5-3	TGTGCCAGAAGCTTGAATATAGCGGGAGGACCCAATGAGCAGTTCTTC	CARSLNIAGGPNEQFF
TRBJ2-7	16	TRBD2	.	TRBV11-1	TGTGCCAGCAGCTTAGATCCGGGACTAGCGGGAGGCGAGCAGTACTTC	CASSLDPGLAGGEQYF
TRBJ2-5	11	.	.	TRBV20-1	TGCAGTGCTAGAGATCTCGAGACCCAGTACTTC	CSARDLETQYF
TRBJ2-1	16	TRBD2	.	TRBV5-5	TGTGCCAGCAGCTTGTTGGTGGGGACTAGCAGGAATGAGCAGTTCTTC	CASSLLVGTSRNEQFF
TRBJ2-3	12	.	once	TRBV13	TGTGCCAGCAGCCGAACCAGGAATACGCAGTATTTT	CASSRTRNTQYF
TRBJ2-7	11	.	medium-sized	TRBV11-2	TGTGCCAGCAGCCGAGCTTACGAGCAGTACTTC	CASSRAYEQYF
TRBJ2-3	15	.	.	TRBV9	TGTGCCAGCAGCCGAGGGACTTACGGTTCAGATACGCAGTATTTT	CASSRGTYGSDTQYF
TRBJ2-1	15	TRBD2	.	TRBV10-3	TGTGCCATCAGTGAAACTAGCGGGGGGAACAATGAGCAGTTCTTC	CAISETSGGNNEQFF
TRBJ2-7	13	.	.	TRBV4-3	TGCGCCAGCAGCCAAGATCCTGGGCGCAAGCAGTACTTC	CASSQDPGRKQYF
TRBJ2-3	17	.	.	TRBV27	TGTGCCAGCAGTTCCCTTCCCCTGCGGGGACCCACAGATACGCAGTATTTT	CASSSLPLRGPTDTQYF
TRBJ1-3	13	.	.	TRBV20-1	TGCAGTGCTAGTCGCGGGTCTGGAAACACCATATATTTT	CSASRGSGNTIYF
TRBJ1-6	14	TRBD1	.	TRBV28	TGTGCCAGCAGGATGGGACAGCTTAATTCACCCCTCCACTTT	CASRMGQLNSPLHF
TRBJ2-3	16	TRBD2	.	TRBV27	TGTGCCAGCAATACGGGAGCGGGAGGGAGGCTGGATACGCAGTATTTT	CASNTGAGGRLDTQYF
TRBJ1-6	14	.	.	TRBV5-1	TGCGCCAGCAGCATAGGACAGCTTAATTCACCCCTCCACTTT	CASSIGQLNSPLHF
TRBJ2-3	17	.	.	TRBV14	TGTGCCAGCAGCCAAGATTCGGCGGGAACTAGCACAGATACGCAGTATTTT	CASSQDSAGTSTDTQYF
TRBJ2-3	15	.	.	TRBV5-6	TGTGCCAGCAGCTTGGATACGGGGGTCACAGATACGCAGTATTTT	CASSLDTGVTDTQYF
TRBJ2-5	15	TRBD2	.	TRBV5-1	TGCGCCAGCAGCTCGAGGGGTTCGGGAGGAGAGACCCAGTACTTC	CASSSRGSGGETQYF